Shown below are 18 T cell receptor beta chains from a single sample sequenced in a study of beta chain features in type 1 diabetes (dated by TCRdb to 2016 to 2019). Library construction relied on the immunoSEQ multiplex PCR assay. The High Capacity cDNA Reverse Transcription Kit was used to reverse transcribe all of the isolated RNA, meaning that expressed TCRB transcripts were what got sequenced. Here the immuneACCESS table is served through TCRdb, limited to in-frame sequences with V and J called. Missing clones are a known gap in these copies; in checked studies unresolved V genes cover under half, and the rest lacks a known reason. The sample table contains around 300,000 clones; only one count was recorded for under 8.5% of them. Approximately 0.99% of the sample rests with the top ten. The sample taken for sequencing was central memory CD4+ T cells from blood. The receptors were sampled from a woman under 30 in good health.

In its sample, this clone was seen many times. The chain uses TRBV7-3 and TRBJ1-2; D remains ambiguous. The V gene lost 4 bases and the J gene lost 2 bases, with 8 bases spanning the gap. Germline CDR1 is SGHTA and CDR2 is FQGTGA. This CDR3 contains 13 residues. The CDR3 DNA sequence: TGTGCCAGCAGCTACGACCAGAACTATGGCTACACCTTC. This sequence encodes CASSYDQNYGYTF.

This clone has a handful of counts. The V and J genes are TRBV19 and TRBJ1-5; 7 bases align to TRBD1. The CDR3 is made up of 13 amino acids. Trimming cost V 9 bases and J 4 bases; bases outside gene matches: 6. CDR1 is LNHDA, CDR2 SQIVND, per germline (reference sequence). The CDR3 DNA is TGTGCCAGCACGGGACAGCGGAATCAGCCCCAGCATTTT. This translates into CASTGQRNQPQHF.

The chain links TRBV7-2 to TRBJ2-1; tentatively, D is TRBD2 (5 bases). CDR1 is SGHTA and CDR2 is FQGNSA in the germline V gene. Trimming took off 2 bases at V and 4 bases at J, with 9 bases between the two ends. This CDR3 is 14 amino acids long. For the CDR3, the DNA is TGTGCCAGCAGCTTACGAGGAGGATACAATGAGCAGTTCTTC. Translated, it gives CASSLRGGYNEQFF. The full variable domain, its missing parts supplied by reference TRBV7-2 and TRBJ2-1, is GAGVSQSPSNKVTEKGKDVELRCDPISGHTALYWYRQSLGQGLEFLIYFQGNSAPDKSGLPSDRFSAERTGGSVSTLTIQRTQQEDSAVYLCASSLRGGYNEQFFGPGTRLTVL.

This clone was detected a few times. V is TRBV27 and J is TRBJ2-7; D could derive from TRBD1 or TRBD2 (6 bases each). The CDR3 has 17 residues. Trimming stripped 3 bases from V and 8 bases from J, with 26 bases between. The germline V gene has CDR1 MNHEY and CDR2 SMNVEV (reference sequence). The CDR3 coding sequence is TGTGCCAGCAGTTTGCCAGGGGATGGGGGGACCGTGGTCAAGCAGTACTTC. Translated: CASSLPGDGGTVVKQYF.

This clone was observed a few times. The CDR3 protein is CASSSRLAGGLETQYF. As DNA, the CDR3 is TGTGCCAGCAGCTCCCGACTAGCGGGAGGGCTAGAGACCCAGTACTTC. The V and J genes are TRBV7-2 and TRBJ2-5; 14 bases are shared with TRBD2. Trimming removed 4 bases from V and 4 bases from J; junction bases left unmatched: 5. The germline V gene encodes CDR1 SGHTA and CDR2 FQGNSA. The CDR3 sequence is 16 residues long.

In its sample, this clone was seen a few times. The chain has TRBV7-9 and TRBJ2-5; 7 nucleotides align to TRBD2. The germline CDR1 and CDR2 sequences are SEHNR and FQNEAQ (reference sequence). V lost 3 bases and J lost 1; bases outside the gene matches: 2. The CDR3 is 14 residues long. CDR3 DNA: TGTGCCAGCAGCTTGGGGGGGTCCCAAGAGACCCAGTACTTC. Its protein is CASSLGGSQETQYF.

This clone was seen only a few times. The chain links TRBV5-1 to TRBJ2-7; 9 nucleotides match TRBD1. CDR3 length: 14 residues. Germline trimming cut 3 bases from V and 2 bases from J; bases unmatched to any gene: 3. Germline CDR1 reads SGHRS; CDR2 reads YFSETQ. CDR3 bases: TGCGCCAGCAGCTACGGGACAGGGCCCTACGAGCAGTACGTC. Encoded protein: CASSYGTGPYEQYV.

As to this clone: In the same sample, other DNA sequences code for this CDR3. The J gene is TRBJ2-7, the V gene TRBV19, with 13 bases aligning to TRBD2. Trimming at V came to 5 bases and at J to 2 bases, leaving 3 bases not matched to a gene. Germline-derived CDR1 and CDR2 are LNHDA and SQIVND (reference sequence). CDR3 length: 15 residues. CDR3 sequence (DNA): TGTGCCAGTAGTCTCGGACTAGCGGGAGCCTACGAGCAGTACTTC. Translating gives CASSLGLAGAYEQYF.

Ten or more counts support this clone. The V call is TRBV29-1, the J call TRBJ1-5, with 7 positions matching TRBD1. From germline, CDR1 is SQVTM and CDR2 ANQGSEA. With V trimmed by 7 bases and J by 0 bases, 9 bases remained unmatched. This CDR3 comprises 15 residues. CDR3 nucleotides: TGCAGCGCTAGCCCCGGGACAGATAGCAATCAGCCCCAGCATTTT. Protein: CSASPGTDSNQPQHF. Looking up the rest from reference TRBV29-1 and TRBJ1-5 gives the full variable domain: SAVISQKPSRDICQRGTSLTIQCQVDSQVTMMFWYRQQPGQSLTLIATANQGSEATYESGFVIDKFPISRPNLTFSTLTVSNMSPEDSSIYLCSASPGTDSNQPQHFGDGTRLSIL.

V is TRBV7-6 and J is TRBJ2-1; D might be TRBD2 (6 bases). This CDR3 is 16 amino acids long. V gave up 10 bases and J gave up 10 bases, with 29 bases separating them. CDR1 SGHVS and CDR2 FNYEAQ come from the germline V gene. The DNA for the CDR3 is TGTGCCACGACAAGATCCGGGACTCCCGAGATTGACGAGCAGTTCTTC. Amino acids: CATTRSGTPEIDEQFF.

This clone came up a few times. The rearrangement joins TRBV5-1 to TRBJ2-3; TRBD2 agrees at 11 bases. The trim removed 4 bases at V and 4 bases at J, leaving 2 bases unmatched. The CDR3 runs to 14 residues. Germline V gene lookup returns CDR1 SGHRS and CDR2 YFSETQ. The CDR3 DNA reads as TGCGCCAGCAGCGCGGGACTAGCGGCAGATACGCAGTATTTT. Translation gives CASSAGLAADTQYF.

This clone was found many times. This rearrangement joins TRBV10-3 to TRBJ1-5; weak D call: TRBD1 (6 bases). The CDR3 runs to 13 residues. Germline V gene lookup returns CDR1 ENHRY and CDR2 SYGVKD. V gave up 10 bases and J gave up 6 bases, with 16 bases separating them. DNA of the CDR3: TGTGCCACCCTACAGGGTGAAGGTCAGCCCCAGCATTTT. This gives the protein CATLQGEGQPQHF.

This clone was seen more than once but under ten times. The gene calls are TRBV5-6 and TRBJ1-1; 10 bases map to TRBD1. CDR3 size: 16 residues. Germline V gives CDR1 SGHDT, CDR2 YYEEEE. V was pared by 4 bases and J by 1 base, with 7 bases of the junction left unmatched. The CDR3 DNA follows: TGTGCCAGCAGCATACGGACAGGGGGGGAGAACACTGAAGCTTTCTTT. This sequence encodes CASSIRTGGENTEAFF. The variable domain in full, with the rest retrieved from reference TRBV5-6 and TRBJ1-1, is DAGVTQSPTHLIKTRGQQVTLRCSPKSGHDTVSWYQQALGQGPQFIFQYYEEEERQRGNFPDRFSGHQFPNYSSELNVNALLLGDSALYLCASSIRTGGENTEAFFGQGTRLTVV.

This clone has a count of ten or more. The chain uses TRBV15 and TRBJ1-1; D uncertain. This CDR3 comprises 15 residues. With 0 bases removed from V and 1 base from J, the gap between germline ends came to 9 bases. CDR1 is LNHNV and CDR2 is YYDKDF in the germline V gene (reference sequence). The CDR3 region is CATSRDKTGNTEAFF. The CDR3 nucleotides read TGTGCCACCAGCAGAGATAAGACGGGGAACACTGAAGCTTTCTTT.

V usage is TRBV29-1 and J usage is TRBJ2-5; weak D call: TRBD1 (6 bases). CDR3 size: 11 residues. The germline CDR1 and CDR2 sequences are SQVTM and ANQGSEA. Between the trimmed V and J ends, which lost 4 bases and 7 bases, there was a span of 10 bases. The CDR3 loop is CSVGGGGTQYF. DNA of the CDR3: TGCAGCGTTGGAGGGGGTGGGACCCAGTACTTC.

V is TRBV29-1 and J is TRBJ1-2, with D hard to call. CDR1 is SQVTM, CDR2 ANQGSEA, per germline. V shed 4 bases and J shed 6 bases, with 9 bases lying between them. CDR3 size: 11 residues. The CDR3 region has the DNA TGCAGCGTTGGGAGGTCGGATGGCTACACCTTC. It codes for CSVGRSDGYTF.

CDR3 DNA sequence: TGTGCCAGCAGCTCAAGTAGGCGTTTTCCAGGGCAAACCTATGGCTACACCTTC. It encodes CASSSSRRFPGQTYGYTF. The chain recombines TRBV21-1 with TRBJ1-2; whether TRBD1, the table's D call, matches the DNA was not checked. TRBV21-1 is termed a pseudogene. The CDR3 length is 18 residues.

This clone came up a few times. The rearrangement joins TRBV21-1 to TRBJ2-1; the table's D gene call, TRBD2, was not cross checked with the DNA. TRBV21-1 is recorded as a pseudogene. The CDR3 extends over 15 amino acids. The CDR3 bases are TGTGCCAGCAGCAAATCTAAGCGAGAATCCAATGAGCAGTTCTTC. It translates to CASSKSKRESNEQFF.